Below are 5 T cell receptor beta chains sequenced from a single sample in a study of PD-L1 blockade in urothelial cancer. Libraries were prepared by immunoSEQ multiplex PCR; TCRdb keeps only in-frame clonotypes and omits some of them. The data hold roughly 50,000 clones, with approximately 90% observed a single time. The time point is: pretreatment peripheral blood. The source was PBMCs, collected around atezolizumab (anti-PD-L1) treatment. Source of these receptors: a woman aged 55-75 years with urothelial cancer.

The J gene is TRBJ2-5, the V gene TRBV29-1, with D maybe TRBD1 (6 bases). The CDR3 loop spans 15 amino acids. V lost 6 bases and J lost 7, with 24 bases in between. Germline CDR1 reads SQVTM; CDR2 reads ANQGSEA. The CDR3 nucleotides read TGCAGCGTGATCCTCGCAGGGGCACGGTTTCGGACCCAGTACTTC. It codes for CSVILAGARFRTQYF.

A remark on this clone: Other nucleotide sequences in the sample specify the same CDR3. The chain recombines TRBV19 with TRBJ1-2; 11 bases line up with TRBD1. This CDR3 has 13 residues. After removal of 6 bases from V and 7 bases from J, the junction contained 4 bases not matched to a gene. Germline V CDR1 and CDR2: LNHDA, SQIVND (reference sequence). The CDR3: CASSIGTGGGYTF. DNA for the CDR3: TGTGCCAGTAGCATCGGGACAGGGGGTGGCTACACCTTC.

The DNA of the CDR3 is TGTGCCAGCAGCGTAGACCCGGGGGGCTATTACAATGAGCAGTTCTTC. This encodes CASSVDPGGYYNEQFF. The rearrangement links TRBV9 to TRBJ2-1, with a weak D call TRBD2 (7 bases). This CDR3 is built from 16 residues. V dropped 0 bases and J dropped 4 bases, with 14 bases sitting between them. Germline CDR1 reads SGDLS; CDR2 reads YYNGEE.

The J gene is TRBJ2-5, the V gene TRBV2; D is ambiguous. The CDR3 consists of 14 residues. V was clipped by 5 bases and J by 4 bases, with 14 bases between them. CDR1 is SNHLY and CDR2 is FYNNEI in the germline V gene. Written as DNA, the CDR3 is TGTGCCAGCAGTTCTGGGCCAAGGTTAGAGACCCAGTACTTC. This gives the protein CASSSGPRLETQYF.

The J gene is TRBJ2-2, the V gene TRBV6-6; 10 bases agree with TRBD1. This CDR3 comprises 16 residues. J was trimmed by 1 base and V by 4 bases; bases with no gene match: 3. Germline V gene lookup returns CDR1 MNHNY and CDR2 SVGAGI (reference sequence). The chain's CDR3 is CASSFGQGVNTGELFF. For the CDR3, the DNA is TGTGCCAGCAGTTTCGGACAGGGGGTGAACACCGGGGAGCTGTTTTTT.